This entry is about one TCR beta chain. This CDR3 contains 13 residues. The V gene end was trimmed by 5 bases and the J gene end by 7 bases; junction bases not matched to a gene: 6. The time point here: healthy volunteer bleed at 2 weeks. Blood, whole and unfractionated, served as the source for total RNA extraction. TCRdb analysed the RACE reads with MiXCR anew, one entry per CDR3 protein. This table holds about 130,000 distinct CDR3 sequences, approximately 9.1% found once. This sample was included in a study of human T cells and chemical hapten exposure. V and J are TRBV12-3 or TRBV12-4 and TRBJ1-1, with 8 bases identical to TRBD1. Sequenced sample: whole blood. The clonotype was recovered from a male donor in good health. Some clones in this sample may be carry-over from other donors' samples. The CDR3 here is CASSPTGGSEAFF. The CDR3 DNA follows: TGTGCCAGCAGTCCAACAGGGGGTAGTGAAGCTTTCTTT.